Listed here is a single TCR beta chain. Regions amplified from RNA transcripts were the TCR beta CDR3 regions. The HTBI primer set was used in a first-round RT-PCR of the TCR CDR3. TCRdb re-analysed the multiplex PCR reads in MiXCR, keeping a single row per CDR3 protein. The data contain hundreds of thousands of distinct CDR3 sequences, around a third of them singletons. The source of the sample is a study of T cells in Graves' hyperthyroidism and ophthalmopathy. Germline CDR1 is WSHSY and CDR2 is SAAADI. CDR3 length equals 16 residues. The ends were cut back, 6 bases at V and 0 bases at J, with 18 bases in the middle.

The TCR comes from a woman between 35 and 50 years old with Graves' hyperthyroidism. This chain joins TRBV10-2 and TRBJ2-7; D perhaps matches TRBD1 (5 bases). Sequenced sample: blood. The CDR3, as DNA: TGCGCCAGCAGGGCCAGGGCCAGCGCCACCTCCTACGAGCAGTACTTC. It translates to CASRARASATSYEQYF.